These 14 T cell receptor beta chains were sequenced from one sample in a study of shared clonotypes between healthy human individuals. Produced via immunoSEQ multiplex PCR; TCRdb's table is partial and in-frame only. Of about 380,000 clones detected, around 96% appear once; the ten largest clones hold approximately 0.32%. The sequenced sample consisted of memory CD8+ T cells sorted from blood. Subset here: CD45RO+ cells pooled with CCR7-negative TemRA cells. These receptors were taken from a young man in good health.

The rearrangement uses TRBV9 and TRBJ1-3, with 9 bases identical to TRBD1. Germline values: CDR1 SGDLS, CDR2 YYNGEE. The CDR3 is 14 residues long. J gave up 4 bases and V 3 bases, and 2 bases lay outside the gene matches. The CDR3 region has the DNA TGTGCCAGCAGCGCGGACAGGGGCGGAAACACCATATATTTT. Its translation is CASSADRGGNTIYF.

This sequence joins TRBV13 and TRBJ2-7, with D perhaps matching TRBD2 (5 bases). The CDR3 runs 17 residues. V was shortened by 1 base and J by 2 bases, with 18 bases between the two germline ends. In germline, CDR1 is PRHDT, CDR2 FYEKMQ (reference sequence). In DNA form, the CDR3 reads TGTGCCAGCAGCTTAGTCGCTGGCGCGGGTCCCCCCTACGAGCAGTACTTC. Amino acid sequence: CASSLVAGAGPPYEQYF.

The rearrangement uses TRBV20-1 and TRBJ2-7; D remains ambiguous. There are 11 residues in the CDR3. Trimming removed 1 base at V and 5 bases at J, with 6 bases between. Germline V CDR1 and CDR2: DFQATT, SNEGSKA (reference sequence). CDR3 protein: CSARVGHEQYF. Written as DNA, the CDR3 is TGCAGTGCTAGAGTAGGGCACGAGCAGTACTTC.

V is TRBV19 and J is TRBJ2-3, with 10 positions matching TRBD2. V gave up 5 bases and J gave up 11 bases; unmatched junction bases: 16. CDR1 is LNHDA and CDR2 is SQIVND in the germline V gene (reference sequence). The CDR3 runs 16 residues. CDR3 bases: TGTGCCAGTAGTCTCTCTAGCGGGAGACCCCACTTGGGGCAGTATTTT. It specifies CASSLSSGRPHLGQYF.

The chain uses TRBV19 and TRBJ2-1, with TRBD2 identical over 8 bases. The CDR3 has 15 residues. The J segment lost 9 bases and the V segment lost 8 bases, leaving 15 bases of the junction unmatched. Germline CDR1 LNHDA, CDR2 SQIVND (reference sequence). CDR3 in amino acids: CASQAYVGRASEQFF. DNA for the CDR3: TGTGCCAGTCAAGCTTATGTCGGGAGGGCCAGTGAGCAGTTCTTC.

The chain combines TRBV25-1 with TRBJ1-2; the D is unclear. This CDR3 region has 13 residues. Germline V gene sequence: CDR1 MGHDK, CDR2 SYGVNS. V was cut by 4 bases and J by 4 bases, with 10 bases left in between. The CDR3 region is CASSASSVYGYTF. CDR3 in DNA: TGTGCCAGCAGTGCTTCCTCCGTCTATGGCTACACCTTC.

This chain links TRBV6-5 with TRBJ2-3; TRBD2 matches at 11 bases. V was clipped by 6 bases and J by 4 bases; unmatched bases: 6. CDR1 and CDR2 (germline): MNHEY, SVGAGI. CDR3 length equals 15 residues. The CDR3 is CASRPGLAGADTQYF. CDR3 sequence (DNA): TGTGCCAGCAGACCCGGACTAGCGGGTGCAGATACGCAGTATTTT.

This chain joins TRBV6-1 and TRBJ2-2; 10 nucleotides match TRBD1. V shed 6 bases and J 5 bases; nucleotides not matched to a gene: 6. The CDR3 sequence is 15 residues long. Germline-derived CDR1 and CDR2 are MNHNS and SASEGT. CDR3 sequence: CASREPGQGTGELFF. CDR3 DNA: TGTGCCAGCAGGGAACCGGGACAGGGGACCGGGGAGCTGTTTTTT.

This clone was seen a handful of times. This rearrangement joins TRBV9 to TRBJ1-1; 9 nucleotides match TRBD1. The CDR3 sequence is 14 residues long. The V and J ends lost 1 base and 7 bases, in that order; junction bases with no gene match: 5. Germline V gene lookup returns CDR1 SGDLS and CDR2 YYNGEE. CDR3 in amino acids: CASSVRQGGDEAFF. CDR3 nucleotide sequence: TGTGCCAGCAGCGTAAGACAGGGGGGTGATGAAGCTTTCTTT.

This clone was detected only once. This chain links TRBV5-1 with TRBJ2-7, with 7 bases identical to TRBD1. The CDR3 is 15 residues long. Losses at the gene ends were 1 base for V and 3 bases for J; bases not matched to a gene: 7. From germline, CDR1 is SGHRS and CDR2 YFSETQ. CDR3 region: CASSLLDRPDYEQYF. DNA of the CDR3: TGCGCCAGCAGCTTGCTGGACAGGCCCGACTACGAGCAGTACTTC. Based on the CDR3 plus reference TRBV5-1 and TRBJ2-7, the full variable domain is KAGVTQTPRYLIKTRGQQVTLSCSPISGHRSVSWYQQTPGQGLQFLFEYFSETQRNKGNFPGRFSGRQFSNSRSEMNVSTLELGDSALYLCASSLLDRPDYEQYFGPGTRLTVT.

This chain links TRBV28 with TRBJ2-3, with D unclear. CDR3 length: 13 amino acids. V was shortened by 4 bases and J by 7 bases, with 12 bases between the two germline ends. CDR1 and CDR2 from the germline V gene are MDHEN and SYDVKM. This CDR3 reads CASSSRGVHTQYF. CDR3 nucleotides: TGTGCCAGCAGTTCTAGAGGAGTCCATACGCAGTATTTT.

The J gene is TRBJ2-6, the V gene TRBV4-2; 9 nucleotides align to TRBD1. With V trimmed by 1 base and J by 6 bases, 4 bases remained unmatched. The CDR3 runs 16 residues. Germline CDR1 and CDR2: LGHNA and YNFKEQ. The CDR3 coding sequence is TGTGCCAGCAGCCAAGTATGGGACAGGGAGGCCAACGTCCTGACTTTC. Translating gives CASSQVWDREANVLTF.

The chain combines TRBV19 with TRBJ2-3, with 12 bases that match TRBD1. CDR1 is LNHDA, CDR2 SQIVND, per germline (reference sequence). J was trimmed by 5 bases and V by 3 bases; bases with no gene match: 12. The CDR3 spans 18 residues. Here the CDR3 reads CASSMGPWDRGPGDTQYF. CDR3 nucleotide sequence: TGTGCCAGTAGTATGGGACCCTGGGACAGGGGGCCGGGAGATACGCAGTATTTT. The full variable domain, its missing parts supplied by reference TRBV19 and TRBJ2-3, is DGGITQSPKYLFRKEGQNVTLSCEQNLNHDAMYWYRQDPGQGLRLIYYSQIVNDFQKGDIAEGYSVSREKKESFPLTVTSAQKNPTAFYLCASSMGPWDRGPGDTQYFGPGTRLTVL.

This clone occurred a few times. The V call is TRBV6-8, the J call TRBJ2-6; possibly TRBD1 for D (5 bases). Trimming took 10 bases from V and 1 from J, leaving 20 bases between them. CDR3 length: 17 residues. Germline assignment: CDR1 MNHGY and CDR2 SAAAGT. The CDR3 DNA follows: TGTGCCAAAAACAGGCCTCCAAGGGAATCTGGGGCCAACGTCCTGACTTTC. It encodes CAKNRPPRESGANVLTF.